This TCR beta chain was obtained from a study of T and B cells in COVID-19 patients. As for the study in general: Peripheral blood came from COVID-19 patients with active infection or after recovery. Recovered patients mostly had mild to moderate COVID-19 managed as outpatients. General study findings and limits: Active COVID-19 showed highly clonal TRB repertoires; recovery showed diversity and richness above healthy donors. Patients with COVID-19 reportedly showed strongly skewed T cell receptor beta variable and joining gene usage.

Multiplex PCR with BIOMED2 TRB-A/B primer pools amplified TRB rearrangements. TCRdb itself ran the multiplex PCR reads through MiXCR, one entry per CDR3 protein. The sample contains 15,000 to 20,000 distinct CDR3 sequences, around a third of which appear only once. In regard to this clonotype: What it recognizes is unknown.

The CDR3 is made up of 14 amino acids. Trimming took off 0 bases at V and 3 bases at J, with 5 bases between the two ends. Germline loops: CDR1 MNHEY, CDR2 SVGEGT. Each TRB amplification used roughly 240-550 ng of genomic DNA from blood. The receptor comes from a human donor with active COVID-19. The specimen was blood. The chain carries TRBV6-2 or TRBV6-3 and TRBJ2-2, with D hard to call. The CDR3 spells CASSYSYDTGELFF. The CDR3 nucleotides read TGTGCCAGCAGTTACTCTTACGACACCGGGGAGCTGTTTTTT.